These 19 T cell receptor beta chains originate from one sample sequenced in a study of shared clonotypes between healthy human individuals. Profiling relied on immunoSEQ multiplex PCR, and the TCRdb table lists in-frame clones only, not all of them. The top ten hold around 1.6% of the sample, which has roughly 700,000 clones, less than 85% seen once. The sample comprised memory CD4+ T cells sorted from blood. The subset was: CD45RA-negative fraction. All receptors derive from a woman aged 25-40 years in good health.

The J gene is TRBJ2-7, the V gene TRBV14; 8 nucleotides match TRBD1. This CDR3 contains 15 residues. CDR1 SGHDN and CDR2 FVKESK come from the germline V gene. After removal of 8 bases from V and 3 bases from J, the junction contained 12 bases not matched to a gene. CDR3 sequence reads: CASRQIRTGIYEQYF. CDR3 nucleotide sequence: TGTGCCAGCCGTCAAATTCGGACAGGGATCTACGAGCAGTACTTC.

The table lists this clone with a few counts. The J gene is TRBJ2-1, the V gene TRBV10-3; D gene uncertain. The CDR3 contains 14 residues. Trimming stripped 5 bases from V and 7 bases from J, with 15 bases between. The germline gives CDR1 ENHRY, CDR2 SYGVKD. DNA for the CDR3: TGTGCCATCAGTAGGATGGTCCCCACAAATGAGCAGTTCTTC. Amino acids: CAISRMVPTNEQFF.

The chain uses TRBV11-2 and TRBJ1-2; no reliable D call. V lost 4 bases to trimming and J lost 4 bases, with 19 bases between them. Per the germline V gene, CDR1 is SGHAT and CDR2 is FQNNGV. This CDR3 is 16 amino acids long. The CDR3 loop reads CASSSIDGRVGYGYTF. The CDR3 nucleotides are TGTGCCAGCAGCTCTATTGACGGAAGGGTCGGCTATGGCTACACCTTC.

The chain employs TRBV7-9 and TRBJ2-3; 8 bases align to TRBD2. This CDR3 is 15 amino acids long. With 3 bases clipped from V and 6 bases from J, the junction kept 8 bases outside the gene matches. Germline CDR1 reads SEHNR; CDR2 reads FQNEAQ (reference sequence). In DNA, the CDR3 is TGTGCCAGCAGCTTCGGAGCGGGGGCGGGGGATACGCAGTATTTT. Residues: CASSFGAGAGDTQYF.

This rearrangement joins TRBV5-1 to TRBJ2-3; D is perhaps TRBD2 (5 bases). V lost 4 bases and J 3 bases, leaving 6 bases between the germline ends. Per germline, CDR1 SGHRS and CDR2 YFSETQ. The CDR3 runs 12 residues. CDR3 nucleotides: TGCGCCAGCAGCCGGGAAACAGATACGCAGTATTTT. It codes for CASSRETDTQYF.

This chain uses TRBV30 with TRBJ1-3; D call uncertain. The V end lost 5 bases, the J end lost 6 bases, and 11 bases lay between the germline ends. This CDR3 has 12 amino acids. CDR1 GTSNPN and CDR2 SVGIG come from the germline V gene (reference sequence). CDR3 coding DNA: TGTGCCTGGGCGGGTTATTTAAACACCATATATTTT. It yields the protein CAWAGYLNTIYF.

The CDR3 DNA reads as TGTGCCAGCAGCCTAGTGGGCAGGGCGAGGGGAGAAAAACTGTTTTTT. This translates into CASSLVGRARGEKLFF. The chain links TRBV7-2 to TRBJ1-4; D possibly corresponds to TRBD1 (5 bases). The CDR3 totals 16 residues. Trimming left V 5 bases short and J 8 bases short, with 21 bases between. The germline V gene has CDR1 SGHTA and CDR2 FQGNSA.

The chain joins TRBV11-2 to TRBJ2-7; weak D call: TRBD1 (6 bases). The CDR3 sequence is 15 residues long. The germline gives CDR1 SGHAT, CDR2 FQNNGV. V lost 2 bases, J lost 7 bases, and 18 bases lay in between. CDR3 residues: CASSLMSGATLEQYF. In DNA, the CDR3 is TGTGCCAGCAGCTTAATGTCAGGGGCGACACTTGAGCAGTACTTC.

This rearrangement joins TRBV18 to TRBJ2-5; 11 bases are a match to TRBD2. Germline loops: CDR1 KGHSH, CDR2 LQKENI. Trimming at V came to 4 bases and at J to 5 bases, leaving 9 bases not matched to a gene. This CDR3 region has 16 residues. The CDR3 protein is CASSLAGGHKEETQYF. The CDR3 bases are TGTGCCAGCTCACTAGCGGGAGGGCACAAGGAGGAGACCCAGTACTTC.

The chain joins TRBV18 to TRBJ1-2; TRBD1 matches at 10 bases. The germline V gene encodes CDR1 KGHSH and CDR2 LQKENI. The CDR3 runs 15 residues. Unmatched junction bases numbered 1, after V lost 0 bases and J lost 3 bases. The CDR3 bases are TGTGCCAGCTCACCACCGGGACAGGGGTACTATGGCTACACCTTC. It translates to CASSPPGQGYYGYTF.

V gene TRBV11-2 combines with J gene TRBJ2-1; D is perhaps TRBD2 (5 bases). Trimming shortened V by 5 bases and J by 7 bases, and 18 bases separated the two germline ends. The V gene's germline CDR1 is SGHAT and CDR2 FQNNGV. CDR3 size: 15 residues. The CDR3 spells CASSPLEGRGNEQFF. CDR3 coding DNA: TGTGCCAGCAGCCCCCTAGAGGGTCGGGGAAATGAGCAGTTCTTC. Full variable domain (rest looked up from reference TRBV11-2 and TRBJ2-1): EAGVAQSPRYKIIEKRQSVAFWCNPISGHATLYWYQQILGQGPKLLIQFQNNGVVDDSQLPKDRFSAERLKGVDSTLKIQPAKLEDSAVYLCASSPLEGRGNEQFFGPGTRLTVL.

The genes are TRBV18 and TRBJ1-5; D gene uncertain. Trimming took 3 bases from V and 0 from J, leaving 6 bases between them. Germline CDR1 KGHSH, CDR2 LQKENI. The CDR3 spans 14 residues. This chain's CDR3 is CASSPDGSNQPQHF. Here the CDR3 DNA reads TGTGCCAGCTCACCCGACGGTAGCAATCAGCCCCAGCATTTT.

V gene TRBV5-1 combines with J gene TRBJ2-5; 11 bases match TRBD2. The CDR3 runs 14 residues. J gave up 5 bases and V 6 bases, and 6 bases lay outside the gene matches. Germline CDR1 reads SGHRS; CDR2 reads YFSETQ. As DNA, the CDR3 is TGCGCCAGCAAACCACTAGCGGGGGTTGAGACCCAGTACTTC. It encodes CASKPLAGVETQYF.

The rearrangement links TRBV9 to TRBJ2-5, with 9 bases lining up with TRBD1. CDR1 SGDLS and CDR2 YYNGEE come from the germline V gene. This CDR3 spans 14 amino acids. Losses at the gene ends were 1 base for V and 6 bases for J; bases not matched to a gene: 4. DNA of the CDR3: TGTGCCAGCAGCGTAAGACAGGGGGGACAGACCCAGTACTTC. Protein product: CASSVRQGGQTQYF.

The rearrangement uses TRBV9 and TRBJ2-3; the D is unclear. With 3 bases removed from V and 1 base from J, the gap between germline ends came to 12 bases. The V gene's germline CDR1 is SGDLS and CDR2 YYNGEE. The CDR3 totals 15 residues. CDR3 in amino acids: CASSARGFGTDTQYF. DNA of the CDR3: TGTGCCAGCAGCGCGCGAGGCTTTGGCACAGATACGCAGTATTTT.

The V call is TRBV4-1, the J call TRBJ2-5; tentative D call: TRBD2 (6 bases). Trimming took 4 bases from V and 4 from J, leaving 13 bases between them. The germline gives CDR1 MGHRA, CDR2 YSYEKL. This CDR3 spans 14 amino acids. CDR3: CASSRVWRAETQYF. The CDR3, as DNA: TGCGCCAGCAGCCGGGTGTGGAGGGCAGAGACCCAGTACTTC.

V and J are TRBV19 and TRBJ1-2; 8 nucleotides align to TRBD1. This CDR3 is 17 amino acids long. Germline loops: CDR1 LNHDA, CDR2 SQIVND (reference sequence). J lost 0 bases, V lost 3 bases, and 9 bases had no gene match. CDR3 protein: CASSIYSGQGANYGYTF. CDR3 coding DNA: TGTGCCAGTAGTATTTATTCAGGACAGGGAGCTAACTATGGCTACACCTTC.

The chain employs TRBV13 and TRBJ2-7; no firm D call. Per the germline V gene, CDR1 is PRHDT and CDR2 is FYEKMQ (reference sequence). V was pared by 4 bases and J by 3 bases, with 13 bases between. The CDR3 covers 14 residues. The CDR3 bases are TGTGCCAGCAGCTCGCGACGGAGAGGCTACGAGCAGTACTTC. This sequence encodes CASSSRRRGYEQYF.

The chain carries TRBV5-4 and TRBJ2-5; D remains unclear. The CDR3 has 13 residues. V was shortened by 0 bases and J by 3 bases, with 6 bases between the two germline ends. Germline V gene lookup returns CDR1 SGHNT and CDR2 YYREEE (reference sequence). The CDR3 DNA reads TGTGCCAGCAGCTTGGAAAAGGAAGAGACCCAGTACTTC. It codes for CASSLEKEETQYF.